A few counts support the clone carrying this TCR beta chain. Trimming cost V 8 bases and J 5 bases; bases outside gene matches: 9. Germline V gives CDR1 LNHDA, CDR2 SQIVND (reference sequence). The CDR3 is 13 residues long. The data were obtained in a study of blood T cell repertoires in COVID-19. Study overall: Samples of COVID-19 (acute and convalescent) were obtained from the United States, Italy and Spain. The cDNA or gDNA used as material had been derived from T cells, B-cell-depleted T cells, or PBMCs.

In the original processing: Reference gene primer amplification gave nucleated cell count estimates. Clones were sequenced by immunoSEQ multiplex PCR, and TCRdb holds only the in-frame ones, with some missing. V, J and clone size derive from that table, while D and trimming were established from the DNA sequence. In the table there are more than 95,000 clones, around 87% of which are singletons. The sequencing sample was made of peripheral blood. This sequence joins TRBV19 and TRBJ2-7; 7 nucleotides line up with TRBD2. The clonotype originates from a man aged 45-65 years with acute or convalescent COVID-19. CDR3: CASSRGGDDEQYF. DNA for the CDR3: TGTGCCAGTTCGAGGGGAGGGGACGACGAGCAGTACTTC.